The entry below gives a single T cell receptor (beta chain) sequence along with its context. Its antigen remains unknown. These data belong to a study of blood T cells in healthy people across ages. About the study: Through template switching, about one barcoded beta molecule was captured per two T cells, as measured in model experiments. Study-wide findings and caveats: Roughly linear age-related decline in beta diversity appeared, significant by age approximately 43. Observed TCR beta diversity showed a strong correlation with the percentage of naive T cells as measured by flow cytometry.

Next came a second PCR, run for about 6 to 11 cycles, which used a sample-barcoded 5' primer along with a J-beta primer mix. All cDNA molecules were each tagged by a template-switch adaptor with 12 random nucleotides. MiXCR, applied by TCRdb to the 5' RACE reads, yields one record per CDR3 protein. This sample has fewer than 750,000 distinct CDR3 sequences, with about 45% found just once. The CDR3 spans 13 residues. V was clipped by 5 bases and J by 1 base, with 9 bases between them. The germline gives CDR1 MNHEY, CDR2 SVGAGI. The chain combines TRBV6-5 with TRBJ2-7; tentatively, D is TRBD1 (5 bases). The receptor comes from a man older than 75 in good health. Material: blood. CDR3 coding DNA: TGTGCCAGCAGTGCCCCAGGGTCCTACGAGCAGTACTTC. Residues: CASSAPGSYEQYF.